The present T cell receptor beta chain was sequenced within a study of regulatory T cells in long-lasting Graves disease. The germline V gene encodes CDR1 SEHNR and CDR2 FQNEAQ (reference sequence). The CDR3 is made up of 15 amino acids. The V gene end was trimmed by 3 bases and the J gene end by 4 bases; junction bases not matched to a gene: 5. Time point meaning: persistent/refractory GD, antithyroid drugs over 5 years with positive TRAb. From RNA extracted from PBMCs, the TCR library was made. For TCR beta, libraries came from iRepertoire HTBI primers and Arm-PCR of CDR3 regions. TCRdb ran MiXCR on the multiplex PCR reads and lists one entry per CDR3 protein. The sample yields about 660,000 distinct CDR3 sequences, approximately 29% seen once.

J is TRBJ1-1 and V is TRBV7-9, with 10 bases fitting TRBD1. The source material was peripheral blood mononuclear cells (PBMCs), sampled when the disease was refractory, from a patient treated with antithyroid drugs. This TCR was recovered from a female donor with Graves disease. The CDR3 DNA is TGTGCCAGCAGCTTCTGGACAGGGGGACCCACTGAAGCTTTCTTT. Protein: CASSFWTGGPTEAFF.